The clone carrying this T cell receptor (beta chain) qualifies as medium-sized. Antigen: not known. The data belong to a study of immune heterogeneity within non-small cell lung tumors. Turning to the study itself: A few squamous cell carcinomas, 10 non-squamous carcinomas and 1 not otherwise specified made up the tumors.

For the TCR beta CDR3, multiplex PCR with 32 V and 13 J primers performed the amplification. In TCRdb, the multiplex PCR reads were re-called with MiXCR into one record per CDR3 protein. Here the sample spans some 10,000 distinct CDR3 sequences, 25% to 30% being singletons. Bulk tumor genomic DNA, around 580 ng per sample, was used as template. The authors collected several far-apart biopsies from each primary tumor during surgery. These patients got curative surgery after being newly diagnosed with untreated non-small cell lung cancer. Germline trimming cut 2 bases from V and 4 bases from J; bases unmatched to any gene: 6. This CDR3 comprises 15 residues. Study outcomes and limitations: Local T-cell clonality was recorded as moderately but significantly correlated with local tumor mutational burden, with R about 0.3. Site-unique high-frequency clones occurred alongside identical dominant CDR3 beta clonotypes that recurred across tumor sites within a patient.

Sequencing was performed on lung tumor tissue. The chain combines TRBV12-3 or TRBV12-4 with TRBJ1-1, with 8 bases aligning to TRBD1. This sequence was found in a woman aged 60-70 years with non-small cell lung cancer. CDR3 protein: CASSLSATGVTEAFF. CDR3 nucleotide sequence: TGTGCCAGCAGTTTAAGTGCGACAGGGGTCACTGAAGCTTTCTTT.